This TCR beta chain derives from a study of cytomegalovirus exposure and HLA in healthy donors. Details on this clone: Additional DNA sequences in this sample encode the identical CDR3.

TCRdb's copy holds only in-frame clones and misses some; the assay was immunoSEQ multiplex PCR. The table includes 200,000 to 250,000 clones, over 80% detected once. CDR1 and CDR2 from the germline V gene are MNHEY and SVGAGI. Trimming shortened V by 2 bases and J by 9 bases, and 5 bases separated the two germline ends. The CDR3 sequence is 11 residues long. J is TRBJ2-1 and V is TRBV6-5; no clear D. Sequencing input: PBMCs. This clonotype originated in a woman aged 25 to 39 in good health and CMV-seropositive. The chain's CDR3 is CASSYGGEQFF. Written as DNA, the CDR3 is TGTGCCAGCAGTTACGGTGGTGAGCAGTTCTTC.